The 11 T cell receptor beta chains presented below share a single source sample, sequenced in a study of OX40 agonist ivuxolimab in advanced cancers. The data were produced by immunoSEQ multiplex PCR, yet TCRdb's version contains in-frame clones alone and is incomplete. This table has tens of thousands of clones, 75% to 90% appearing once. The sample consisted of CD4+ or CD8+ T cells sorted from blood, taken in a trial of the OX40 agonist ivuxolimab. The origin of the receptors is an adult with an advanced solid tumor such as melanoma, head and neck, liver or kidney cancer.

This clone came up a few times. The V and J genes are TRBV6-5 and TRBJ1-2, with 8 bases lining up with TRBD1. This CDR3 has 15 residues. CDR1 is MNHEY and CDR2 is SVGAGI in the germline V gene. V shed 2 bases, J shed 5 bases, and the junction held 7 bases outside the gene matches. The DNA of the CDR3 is TGTGCCAGCAGTTACGGAACCGGGACAGGTTATGGCTACACCTTC. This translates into CASSYGTGTGYGYTF.

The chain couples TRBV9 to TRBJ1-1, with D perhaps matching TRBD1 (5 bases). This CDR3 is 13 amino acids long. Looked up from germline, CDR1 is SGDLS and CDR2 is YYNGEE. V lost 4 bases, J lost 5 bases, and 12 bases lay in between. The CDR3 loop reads CASSSRDYTEAFF. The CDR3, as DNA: TGTGCCAGCAGCTCCCGGGACTATACTGAAGCTTTCTTT.

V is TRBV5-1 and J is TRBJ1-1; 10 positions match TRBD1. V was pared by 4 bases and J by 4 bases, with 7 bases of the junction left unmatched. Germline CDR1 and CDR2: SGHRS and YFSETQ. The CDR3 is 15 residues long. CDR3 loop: CASSGRQGAGTEAFF. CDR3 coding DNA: TGCGCCAGCAGCGGCAGACAGGGGGCGGGCACTGAAGCTTTCTTT.

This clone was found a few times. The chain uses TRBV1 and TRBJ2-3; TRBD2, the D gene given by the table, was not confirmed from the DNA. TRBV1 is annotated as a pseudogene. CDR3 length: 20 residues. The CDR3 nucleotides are TGCACCAGCAGCCAAGATTCGGTCCTTCTAGCGGGAGGTGAGCAGAATACGCAGTATTTT. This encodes CTSSQDSVLLAGGEQNTQYF.

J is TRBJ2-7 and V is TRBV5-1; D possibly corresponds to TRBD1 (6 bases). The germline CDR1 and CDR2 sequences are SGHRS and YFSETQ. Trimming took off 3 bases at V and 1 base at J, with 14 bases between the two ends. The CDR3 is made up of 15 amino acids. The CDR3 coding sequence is TGCGCCAGCAGCTCAAGGGACACCAATTCCTACGAGCAGTACTTC. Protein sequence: CASSSRDTNSYEQYF.

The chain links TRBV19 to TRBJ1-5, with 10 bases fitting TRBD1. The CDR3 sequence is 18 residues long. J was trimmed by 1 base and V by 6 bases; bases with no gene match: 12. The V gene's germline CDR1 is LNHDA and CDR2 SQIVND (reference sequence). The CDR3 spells CASSPGTGARSSNQPQHF. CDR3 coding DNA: TGTGCCAGTAGCCCCGGGACAGGGGCGAGATCGAGCAATCAGCCCCAGCATTTT.

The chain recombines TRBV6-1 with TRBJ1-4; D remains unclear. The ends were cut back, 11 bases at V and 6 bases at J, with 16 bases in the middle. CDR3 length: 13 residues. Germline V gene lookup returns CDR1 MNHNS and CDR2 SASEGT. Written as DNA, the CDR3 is TGTGCCGGTACCTCCGCAACGGATGAAAAACTGTTTTTT. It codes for CAGTSATDEKLFF.

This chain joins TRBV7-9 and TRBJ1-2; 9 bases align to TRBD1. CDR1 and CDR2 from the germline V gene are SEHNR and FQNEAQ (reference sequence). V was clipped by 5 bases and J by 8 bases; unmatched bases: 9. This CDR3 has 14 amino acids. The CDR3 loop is CASSRYDRGGGYTF. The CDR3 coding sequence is TGTGCCAGCAGCCGGTACGACAGGGGGGGCGGCTACACCTTC.

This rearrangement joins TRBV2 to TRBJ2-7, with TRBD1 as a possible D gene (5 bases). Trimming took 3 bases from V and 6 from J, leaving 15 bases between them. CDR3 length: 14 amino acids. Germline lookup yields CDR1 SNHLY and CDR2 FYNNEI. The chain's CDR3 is CASSESQGTVEQYV. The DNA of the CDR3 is TGTGCCAGCAGTGAGAGTCAGGGTACGGTCGAGCAGTACGTC.

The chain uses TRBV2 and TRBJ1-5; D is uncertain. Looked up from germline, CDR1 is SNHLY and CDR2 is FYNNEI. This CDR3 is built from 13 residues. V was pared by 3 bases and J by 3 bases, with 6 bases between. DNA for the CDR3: TGTGCCAGCAGTGAGTACAACAATCAGCCCCAGCATTTT. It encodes CASSEYNNQPQHF.

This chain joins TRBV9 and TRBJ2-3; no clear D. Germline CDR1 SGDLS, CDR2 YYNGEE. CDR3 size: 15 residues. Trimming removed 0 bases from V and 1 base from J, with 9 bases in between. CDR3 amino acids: CASSVGAAGTDTQYF. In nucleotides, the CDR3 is TGTGCCAGCAGCGTAGGGGCAGCAGGCACAGATACGCAGTATTTT. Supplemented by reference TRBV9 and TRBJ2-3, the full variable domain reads DSGVTQTPKHLITATGQRVTLRCSPRSGDLSVYWYQQSLDQGLQFLIQYYNGEERAKGNILERFSAQQFPDLHSELNLSSLELGDSALYFCASSVGAAGTDTQYFGPGTRLTVL.